This T cell receptor (beta chain) was captured by sequencing in a study of blood T cell repertoires in COVID-19. Background on the study: The analysed material was cDNA or gDNA that came from T cells, B-cell-depleted T cells, or PBMCs.

This table comes from immunoSEQ multiplex PCR, and its TCRdb copy is limited to in-frame clones, with some not included. This sample yields tens of thousands of clones, of which around 87% are seen a single time; about 1% belongs to the top ten. Germline CDR1 MDHEN, CDR2 SYDVKM. There are 13 residues in the CDR3. V gave up 2 bases and J gave up 2 bases, with 7 bases separating them. V is TRBV28 and J is TRBJ2-7, with D possibly matching TRBD1 (5 bases). The sample taken for sequencing was peripheral blood. The clonotype originates from a human donor in a cohort sampled during active COVID-19. For the CDR3, the DNA is TGTGCCAGCAGTTTAGACAGCCCCTACGAGCAGTACTTC. As protein: CASSLDSPYEQYF. Complete variable domain (other parts from reference TRBV28 and TRBJ2-7): DVKVTQSSRYLVKRTGEKVFLECVQDMDHENMFWYRQDPGLGLRLIYFSYDVKMKEKGDIPEGYSVSREKKERFSLILESASTNQTSMYLCASSLDSPYEQYFGPGTRLTVT.